This T cell receptor beta chain comes out of a study of blood T cell repertoires in COVID-19. Study details: Samples of COVID-19 (acute and convalescent) were obtained from the United States, Italy and Spain.

How the authors handled the data: Amplification with reference gene primers provided the estimates of nucleated cell counts. Using immunoSEQ multiplex PCR, the repertoire was profiled, and TCRdb retains in-frame clones only, with some absent. V, J and clone size are taken as reported in that table, and D and trimming were inferred from the DNA itself. This sample has approximately 270,000 clones, with approximately 85% found just once. The table lists this clone with a count of one. The source of this sequence is a woman in her 70s with acute or convalescent COVID-19. The specimen sequenced was peripheral blood.

In nucleotides, the CDR3 is TGTGCCAGCAGCTTGCGGACAGGGGATGAGCAGTTCTTC. Translated: CASSLRTGDEQFF. The rearrangement joins TRBV11-3 to TRBJ2-1; 9 positions match TRBD1. The CDR3 extends over 13 amino acids. The J segment lost 8 bases and the V segment lost 3 bases, leaving 2 bases of the junction unmatched. In germline, CDR1 is SGHNT, CDR2 YENEEA.